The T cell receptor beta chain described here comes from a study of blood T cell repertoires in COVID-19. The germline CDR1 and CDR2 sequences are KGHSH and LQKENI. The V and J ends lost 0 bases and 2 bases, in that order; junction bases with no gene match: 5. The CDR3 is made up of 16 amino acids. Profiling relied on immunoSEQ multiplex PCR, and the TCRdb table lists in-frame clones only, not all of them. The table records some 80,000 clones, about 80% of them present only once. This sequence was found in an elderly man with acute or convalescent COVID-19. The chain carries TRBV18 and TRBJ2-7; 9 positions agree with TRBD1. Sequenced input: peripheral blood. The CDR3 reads CASSPPGQGFTYEQYF. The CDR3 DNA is TGTGCCAGCTCACCACCTGGACAGGGGTTCACCTACGAGCAGTACTTC.